The 10 T cell receptor beta chains in this list originate from one sample, sequenced in a study of persistence of HIV-infected CD4 T cells. These receptors are not linked to any known antigen. Sequencing used immunoSEQ version 4 in survey mode. The table came from immunoSEQ multiplex PCR; TCRdb's copy has only in-frame clones and leaves some out. The sample yields 25,000 to 30,000 clones, almost 85% seen once. Lysates of CMV-infected fibroblasts at approximately 9.4 ug/mL stimulated these cells. Sorted nonresponding memory CD4+ T cells were CD40L-negative, CD69-negative, CD45RO-high. The starting material was CD4+ T cells sorted from PBMCs after roughly 17-hour stimulation, obtained from a patient who received antiretroviral therapy. The source of these receptors is an adult man with HIV who was CMV-seropositive.

This sequence joins TRBV6-5 and TRBJ1-4, with D possibly TRBD1 on 5 matching bases. Trimming took 6 bases from V and 5 from J, leaving 16 bases between them. The V gene's germline CDR1 is MNHEY and CDR2 SVGAGI. The CDR3 spans 15 residues. The chain's CDR3 is CASRPWDAKNEKLFF. DNA for the CDR3: TGTGCCAGCAGACCCTGGGACGCTAAAAATGAAAAACTGTTTTTT.

The gene calls are TRBV4-1 and TRBJ2-2; 9 bases fit TRBD2. The V gene end was trimmed by 2 bases and the J gene end by 2 bases; junction bases not matched to a gene: 6. Germline assignment: CDR1 MGHRA and CDR2 YSYEKL. This CDR3 region has 17 residues. This chain's CDR3 is CASSQLSGGPNTGELFF. The CDR3 DNA reads TGCGCCAGCAGCCAACTTAGCGGGGGCCCCAACACCGGGGAGCTGTTTTTT.

The chain couples TRBV7-9 to TRBJ1-1; D remains ambiguous. CDR1 and CDR2 (germline): SEHNR, FQNEAQ (reference sequence). The length of the CDR3 is 15 residues. The V and J ends lost 2 bases and 0 bases respectively, with 10 bases between them. CDR3 amino acids: CASSLSALMNTEAFF. In nucleotides, the CDR3 is TGTGCCAGCAGCTTAAGTGCCTTAATGAACACTGAAGCTTTCTTT.

The chain recombines TRBV2 with TRBJ1-5; no firm D call. Per germline, CDR1 SNHLY and CDR2 FYNNEI. This CDR3 region has 15 residues. Between the trimmed V and J ends, which lost 6 bases and 4 bases, there was a span of 16 bases. This CDR3 is CASSLKDRTNQPQHF. CDR3 DNA sequence: TGTGCCAGCAGCCTTAAAGACCGTACAAATCAGCCCCAGCATTTT. The whole variable domain, filled in from reference TRBV2 and TRBJ1-5, reads EPEVTQTPSHQVTQMGQEVILRCVPISNHLYFYWYRQILGQKVEFLVSFYNNEISEKSEIFDDQFSVERPDGSNFTLKIRSTKLEDSAMYFCASSLKDRTNQPQHFGDGTRLSIL.

This rearrangement joins TRBV11-3 to TRBJ2-3; perhaps D is TRBD1 or TRBD2 (6 bases each). The CDR3 runs to 15 residues. CDR1 SGHNT and CDR2 YENEEA come from the germline V gene. Trimming pared 0 bases from V and 1 base from J, leaving 8 bases between. Here the CDR3 reads CASSLDGGRTDTQYF. The CDR3 coding sequence is TGTGCCAGCAGCTTAGACGGGGGCCGCACAGATACGCAGTATTTT.

V and J are TRBV7-3 and TRBJ1-6; the match to TRBD1 covers 10 bases. J was trimmed by 9 bases and V by 1 base; bases with no gene match: 0. The CDR3 totals 14 residues. CDR1 and CDR2 (germline): SGHTA, FQGTGA. The CDR3 region has the DNA TGTGCCAGCAGCTTAAGGGACAGGGGTTCACCCCTCCACTTT. It encodes CASSLRDRGSPLHF.

The chain recombines TRBV10-3 with TRBJ2-2; possible D gene TRBD1, 6 bases. With 0 bases removed from V and 1 base from J, the gap between germline ends came to 15 bases. The CDR3 is 18 amino acids. The V gene's germline CDR1 is ENHRY and CDR2 SYGVKD. The CDR3 sequence: CAISESAWGTLNTGELFF. The DNA for the CDR3 is TGTGCCATCAGTGAGTCAGCGTGGGGGACACTGAACACCGGGGAGCTGTTTTTT.

This clone was counted between two and nine times. V usage is TRBV6-5 and J usage is TRBJ1-5; D is ambiguous. V was clipped by 7 bases and J by 7 bases, with 17 bases between them. The germline CDR1 and CDR2 sequences are MNHEY and SVGAGI. The CDR3 length is 14 residues. The CDR3 DNA is TGTGCCAGCATCCTGGCCCCGAGAGGCCAGCCCCAGCATTTT. Amino acid sequence: CASILAPRGQPQHF.

This sequence joins TRBV9 and TRBJ2-1, with D possibly being TRBD2 (6 bases). The germline CDR1 and CDR2 sequences are SGDLS and YYNGEE. This CDR3 region has 15 residues. The V and J ends lost 2 bases and 7 bases respectively, with 16 bases between them. The CDR3 loop is CASSVAGSGTNEQFF. CDR3 DNA sequence: TGTGCCAGCAGCGTGGCTGGTAGCGGAACTAATGAGCAGTTCTTC.

The gene calls are TRBV5-6 and TRBJ2-3, with D perhaps TRBD1 (5 bases). The V end lost 1 base, the J end lost 0 bases, and 9 bases lay between the germline ends. The CDR3 covers 15 residues. The germline CDR1 and CDR2 sequences are SGHDT and YYEEEE. CDR3 nucleotide sequence: TGTGCCAGCAGCTTGCCCACAGGAAGCACAGATACGCAGTATTTT. Protein: CASSLPTGSTDTQYF.